This T cell receptor beta chain stems from a study of blood T cells in healthy people across ages (dated by TCRdb to about 2015). Background on the whole study: In model experiments, template switching captured about one uniquely barcoded TCR beta cDNA molecule for every two T cells. The study measured age-related changes in TCR beta repertoire diversity using deep sequencing normalized with unique cDNA molecular identifiers. Four age groups were formed from the donors: young (average approximately 15 years), middle-aged (more than 35), aged (over 55) and long-lived (approximately 80). To avoid experimental bias, donors of different ages were randomly spread across the sequencing lanes. Using the same blood draw, the study looked at two additional independent replicas of 1 million unique cDNA reads for two donors, one aged 18 to 29 and the other aged 80 or older.

Systemically healthy Caucasian individuals from Russia, around 39 in total and aged 6 to 90 years, were included as donors. Each donor gave ten milliliters of peripheral blood, collected into EDTA-treated Vacutainer tubes. Ficoll-Paque density-gradient centrifugation was used to isolate PBMCs, with at least 7 million per sample. Trizol reagent was used to extract total RNA from PBMCs, with at least 5 micrograms per sample. Naive CD45RAhigh/CD27high T cell percentages were measured by flow cytometry on a PBMC aliquot from every donor. Overall results and qualifications from the work: As age increased, observed TCR beta diversity per million T cells dropped in a roughly linear way, and a significant reduction was already evident by age around 41. The long-lived group showed more naive CD4+ T cells, fewer expanded clones and increased TCR diversity than the aged group, suggesting age selection. Donor CMV infection status was unknown, potentially confounding age-related changes in expanded clonotypes. The percentage of naive T cells measured by flow cytometry correlated strongly with observed TCR beta diversity. Estimates of total diversity based on one million sequenced T cells were regarded as lower bounds and as underestimates. Bulk unsorted PBMC profiling prevented conclusive comparison of naive and antigen-experienced compartments.

Libraries were prepared through 5' RACE. Sequencing used an Illumina HiSeq 2500. The second PCR ran for roughly 7 to 12 cycles and used a J-beta primer mix along with a sample-barcoded 5' primer. A template-switch 5' adaptor carrying 12 random nucleotides introduced a unique molecular identifier onto each TCR beta cDNA molecule. Each sample yielded at least 3 million CDR3-containing paired-end reads. First-strand cDNA was synthesized from all RNA with the Mint cDNA synthesis kit, primed by a TRBC-specific oligonucleotide. Following uracil-DNA glycosylase treatment, all cDNA underwent a first 18-cycle PCR with the universal primers M1SS and BC2_uni_R. The paper's processing steps were these. Each sample was normalized by randomly selecting 1 million high-quality reads, each carrying a distinct molecular identifier. Reads with shared molecular identifiers were discarded instead of being binned into consensus sequences. CDR3 identification, clonotype clustering and error correction used MiTCR with a Q25 quality threshold and the strictest error-elimination algorithm. Lower-bound total TCR beta diversity was estimated with a nonparametric unseen species model using Euler transformation. The public reads were reanalyzed by TCRdb: fastp trimming at Q25, MiXCR alignment, in-frame beta chains only. Rows with a matching CDR3 protein are joined into one entry that keeps the most common DNA and genes. The V and J calls, along with clone size, are taken from TCRdb and not from the paper's own processing. Across this sample there are some 640,000 distinct CDR3 sequences, with around 31% seen only once. Around 16% of the sample lies in the top ten.

In regard to this clonotype: Its antigen is currently not known. A junction boundary mismatches the germline segment, possibly from a read error.

Sequencing input: blood. The clonotype comes from an elderly woman in good health.

The CDR3 reads as follows: CACSQGVNEQFF. The bases are TGTGCCTGCAGCCAAGGAGTCAATGAGCAGTTCTTC. The rearrangement joined TRBV3-1 to TRBJ2-1; the D gene lacks a confident call. CDR1 and CDR2, per the germline V gene (reference sequence), are LGHDT and YNNKEL. From cysteine to phenylalanine, the CDR3 is 12 amino acids long. Only the CDR3 part of the read is kept: 36 bases, read in frame from the first base.